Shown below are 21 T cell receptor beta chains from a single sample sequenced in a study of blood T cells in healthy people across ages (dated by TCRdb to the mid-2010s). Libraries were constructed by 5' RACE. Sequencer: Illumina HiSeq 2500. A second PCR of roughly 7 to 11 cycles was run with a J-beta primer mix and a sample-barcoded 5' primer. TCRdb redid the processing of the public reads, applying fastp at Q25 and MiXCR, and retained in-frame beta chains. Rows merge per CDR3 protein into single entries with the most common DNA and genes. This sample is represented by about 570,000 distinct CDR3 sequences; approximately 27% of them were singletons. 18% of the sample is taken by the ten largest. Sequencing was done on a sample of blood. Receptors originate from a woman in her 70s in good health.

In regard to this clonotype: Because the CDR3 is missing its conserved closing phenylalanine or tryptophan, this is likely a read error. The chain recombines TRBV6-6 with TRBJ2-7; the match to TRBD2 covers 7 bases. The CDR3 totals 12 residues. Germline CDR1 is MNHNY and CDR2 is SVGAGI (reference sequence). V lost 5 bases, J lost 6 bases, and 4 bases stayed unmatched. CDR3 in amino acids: CASSDWGGEQYL. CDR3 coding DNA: TGTGCCAGCAGTGACTGGGGGGGCGAGCAGTACCTC.

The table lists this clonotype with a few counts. The CDR3 DNA follows: TGTGCCAGCAGTTTTCGAGGCAGGCCACAAGAGACCCAGTACTTC. Translating gives CASSFRGRPQETQYF. The V gene is TRBV6-2 or TRBV6-3, the J gene TRBJ2-5; the D is unclear. In germline, CDR1 is MNHEY, CDR2 SVGEGT. With 4 bases removed from V and 2 bases from J, the gap between germline ends came to 14 bases. The CDR3 is 15 amino acids.

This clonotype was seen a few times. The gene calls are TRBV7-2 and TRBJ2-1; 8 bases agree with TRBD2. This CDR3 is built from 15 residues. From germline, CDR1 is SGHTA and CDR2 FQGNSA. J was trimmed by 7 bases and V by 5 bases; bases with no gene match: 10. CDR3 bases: TGTGCCAGCAGCCCCCCGGCGGGGGGCCCGAATGAGCAGTTCTTC. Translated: CASSPPAGGPNEQFF.

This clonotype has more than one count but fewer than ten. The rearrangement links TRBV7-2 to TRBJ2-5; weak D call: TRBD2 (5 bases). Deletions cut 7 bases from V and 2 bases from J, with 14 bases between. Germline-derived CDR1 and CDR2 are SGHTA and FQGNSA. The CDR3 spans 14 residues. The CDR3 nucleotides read TGTGCCAGCACCCCGTATACGGGGCAAGAGACCCAGTACTTC. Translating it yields CASTPYTGQETQYF.

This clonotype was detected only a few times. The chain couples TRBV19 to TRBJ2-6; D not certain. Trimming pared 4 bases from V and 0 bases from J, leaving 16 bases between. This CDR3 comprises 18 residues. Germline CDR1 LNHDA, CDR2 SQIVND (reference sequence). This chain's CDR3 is CASSTQEGFSSGANVLTF. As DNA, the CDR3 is TGTGCCAGTAGTACCCAGGAAGGGTTTAGCTCTGGGGCCAACGTCCTGACTTTC.

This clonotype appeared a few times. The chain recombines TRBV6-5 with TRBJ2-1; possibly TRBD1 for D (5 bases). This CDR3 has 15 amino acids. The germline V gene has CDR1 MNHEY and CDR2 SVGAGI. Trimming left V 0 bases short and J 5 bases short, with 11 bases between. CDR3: CASSYSPVTDNEQFF. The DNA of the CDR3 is TGTGCCAGCAGTTACTCCCCAGTGACAGACAATGAGCAGTTCTTC.

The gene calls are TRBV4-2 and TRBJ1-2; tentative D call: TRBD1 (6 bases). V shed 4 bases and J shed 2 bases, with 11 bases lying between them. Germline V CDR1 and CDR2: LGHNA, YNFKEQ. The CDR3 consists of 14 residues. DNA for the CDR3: TGTGCCAGCAGCCCGCGGGACACCAACTATGGCTACACCTTC. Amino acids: CASSPRDTNYGYTF.

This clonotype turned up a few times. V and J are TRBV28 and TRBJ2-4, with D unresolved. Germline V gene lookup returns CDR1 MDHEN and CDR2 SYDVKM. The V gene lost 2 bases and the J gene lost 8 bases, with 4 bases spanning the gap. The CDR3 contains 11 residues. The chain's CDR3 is CASSLGDIQYF. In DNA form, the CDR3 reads TGTGCCAGCAGTTTAGGGGACATTCAGTACTTC.

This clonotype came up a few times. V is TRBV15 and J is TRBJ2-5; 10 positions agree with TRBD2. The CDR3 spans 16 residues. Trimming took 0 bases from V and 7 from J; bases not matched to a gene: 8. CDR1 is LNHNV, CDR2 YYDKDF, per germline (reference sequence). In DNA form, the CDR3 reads TGTGCCACCAGCAGAGATCATAAGCGGGGGGGAGGGACCCAGTACTTC. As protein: CATSRDHKRGGGTQYF.

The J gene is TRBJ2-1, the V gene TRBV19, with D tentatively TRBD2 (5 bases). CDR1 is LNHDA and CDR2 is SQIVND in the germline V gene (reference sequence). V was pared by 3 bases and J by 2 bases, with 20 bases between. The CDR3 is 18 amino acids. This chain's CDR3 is CASSILTHGGSTYNEQFF. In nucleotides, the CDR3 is TGTGCCAGTAGTATCCTCACCCATGGCGGGTCGACCTACAATGAGCAGTTCTTC.

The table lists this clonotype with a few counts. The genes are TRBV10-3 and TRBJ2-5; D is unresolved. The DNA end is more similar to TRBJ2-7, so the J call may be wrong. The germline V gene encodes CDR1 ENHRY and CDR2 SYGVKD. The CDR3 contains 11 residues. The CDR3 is CATNNGYEQYF. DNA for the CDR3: TGTGCCACGAACAATGGCTACGAGCAGTACTTC.

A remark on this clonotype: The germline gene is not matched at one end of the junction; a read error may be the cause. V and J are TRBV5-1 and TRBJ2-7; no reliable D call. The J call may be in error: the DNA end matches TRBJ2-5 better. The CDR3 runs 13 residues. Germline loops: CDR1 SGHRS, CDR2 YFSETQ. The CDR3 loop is CAGSRRSQETQYF. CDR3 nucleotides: TGCGCCGGCAGTCGGAGATCCCAAGAGACCCAGTACTTC.

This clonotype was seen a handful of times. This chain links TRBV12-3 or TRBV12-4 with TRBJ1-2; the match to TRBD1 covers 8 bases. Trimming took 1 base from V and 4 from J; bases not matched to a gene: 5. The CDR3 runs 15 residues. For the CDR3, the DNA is TGTGCCAGCAGTTTAGTCAGGGGGCGCGGCTATGGCTACACCTTC. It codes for CASSLVRGRGYGYTF.

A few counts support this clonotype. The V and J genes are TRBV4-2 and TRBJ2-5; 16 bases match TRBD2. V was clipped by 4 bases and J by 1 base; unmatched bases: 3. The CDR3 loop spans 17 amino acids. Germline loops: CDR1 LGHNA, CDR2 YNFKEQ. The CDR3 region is CASSPGTSGGGQETQYF. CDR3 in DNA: TGTGCCAGCAGCCCTGGGACTAGCGGGGGGGGCCAAGAGACCCAGTACTTC.

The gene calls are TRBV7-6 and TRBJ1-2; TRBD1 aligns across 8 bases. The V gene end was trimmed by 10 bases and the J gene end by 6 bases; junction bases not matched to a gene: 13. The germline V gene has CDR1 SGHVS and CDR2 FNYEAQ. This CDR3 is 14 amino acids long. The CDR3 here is CATFSGGDGDGYTF. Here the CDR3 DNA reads TGTGCCACCTTTTCAGGGGGCGATGGGGATGGCTACACCTTC.

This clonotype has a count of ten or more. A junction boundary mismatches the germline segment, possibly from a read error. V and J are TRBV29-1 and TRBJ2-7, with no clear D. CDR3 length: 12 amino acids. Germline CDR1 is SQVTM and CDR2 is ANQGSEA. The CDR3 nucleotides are TGCAGTGTTGTCGGTTCTTCTTACGAGCAGTACTTC. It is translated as CSVVGSSYEQYF.

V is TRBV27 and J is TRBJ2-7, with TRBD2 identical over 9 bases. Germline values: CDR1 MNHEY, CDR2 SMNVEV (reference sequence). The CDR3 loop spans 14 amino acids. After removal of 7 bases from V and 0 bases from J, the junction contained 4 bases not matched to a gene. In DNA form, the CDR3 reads TGTGCCAGCAAGGCACTAGCGGGCTCCTACGAGCAGTACTTC. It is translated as CASKALAGSYEQYF.

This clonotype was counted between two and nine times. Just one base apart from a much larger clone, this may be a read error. This chain's CDR3 is CASGWGADTDTQYF. The DNA for the CDR3 is TGTGCCAGCGGCTGGGGGGCCGACACAGATACGCAGTATTTT. The chain employs TRBV5-5 and TRBJ2-3, with D perhaps matching TRBD1 or TRBD2 (6 bases each). The CDR3 runs 14 residues. Between the trimmed V and J ends, which lost 7 bases and 2 bases, there was a span of 14 bases. Germline CDR1 and CDR2: SGHKS and YYEKEE (reference sequence).

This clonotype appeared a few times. This CDR3 is CSASPDEKLFF. DNA for the CDR3: TGCAGTGCTAGTCCGGATGAAAAACTGTTTTTT. The chain carries TRBV20-1 and TRBJ1-4; D is unclear. From germline, CDR1 is DFQATT and CDR2 SNEGSKA (reference sequence). V shed 3 bases and J shed 6 bases, with 5 bases lying between them. There are 11 residues in the CDR3.

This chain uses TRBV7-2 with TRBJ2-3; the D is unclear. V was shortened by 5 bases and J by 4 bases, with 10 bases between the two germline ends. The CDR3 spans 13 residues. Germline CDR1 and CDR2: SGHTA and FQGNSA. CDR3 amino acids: CASSGQTPDTQYF. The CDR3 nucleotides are TGTGCCAGCAGCGGGCAGACTCCAGATACGCAGTATTTT.

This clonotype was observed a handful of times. The DNA for the CDR3 is TGTGCCTGGAGTGCCCGTGGAGAGACCCAGTACTTC. This translates into CAWSARGETQYF. The chain carries TRBV30 and TRBJ2-5; no clear D gene. Trimming cost V 1 base and J 4 bases, with 7 bases left between them. CDR3 length: 12 amino acids. Germline CDR1 GTSNPN, CDR2 SVGIG (reference sequence). Looking up the rest from reference TRBV30 and TRBJ2-5 gives the full variable domain: SQTIHQWPATLVQPVGSPLSLECTVEGTSNPNLYWYRQAAGRGLQLLFYSVGIGQISSEVPQNLSASRPQDRQFILSSKKLLLSDSGFYLCAWSARGETQYFGPGTRLLVL.